This T cell receptor beta chain was identified in a study of blood T cells in healthy people across ages. Study results and caveats: When set beside aged donors, long-lived donors presented more naive CD4+ cells and higher diversity.

The second PCR ran about 7 to 12 cycles with a sample-barcoded 5' primer and J-beta primers. MiXCR, applied by TCRdb to the 5' RACE reads, yields one record per CDR3 protein. The table records approximately 1.5 million distinct CDR3 sequences, less than 45% of them present only once. Only a few counts were recorded for this clonotype. Its matching antigen is unknown. Each donor gave ten milliliters of peripheral blood. Isolating PBMCs gave at least 7 million of these cells per sample. Sequencing was performed on blood. The origin of this receptor is a woman under 30 in good health.

This CDR3 is CASEGYTDTQYF. CDR3 coding DNA: TGTGCCAGCGAAGGCTACACAGATACGCAGTATTTT. This chain links TRBV9 with TRBJ2-3; D unclear. Per germline, CDR1 SGDLS and CDR2 YYNGEE. This CDR3 has 12 amino acids. V lost 7 bases, J lost 2 bases, and 8 bases lay in between.